This T cell receptor (beta chain) came from a study of blood T cell repertoires in COVID-19. Study-wide background: Sources were T cells, B-cell-depleted T cells, or PBMCs; the material itself was cDNA or gDNA.

The CDR3 has 15 amino acids. Germline values: CDR1 KGHDR, CDR2 SFDVKD. Trimming removed 5 bases at V and 6 bases at J, with 16 bases between. Authors' data handling: Counts of nucleated cells, estimated from reference gene primer amplification, were obtained. TCRdb keeps only in-frame clones here, not all; method: immunoSEQ multiplex PCR. V, J and clone size were drawn from that table, and D and trimming were deduced from the DNA. Among roughly 35,000 clones listed, over 70% were seen once. Sequencing input: peripheral blood. This TCR was recovered from a man aged 80 or over with active or convalescent COVID-19. The chain has TRBV24-1 and TRBJ1-5; possibly TRBD1 for D (5 bases). The CDR3: CATSVSGGGFQPQHF. The CDR3 nucleotides are TGTGCCACCAGTGTGTCGGGGGGAGGCTTTCAGCCCCAGCATTTT.